These T cell receptor beta chains were read from a single sample in a study of blood T cells in healthy people across ages. In TCRdb, the 5' RACE reads were re-called with MiXCR into one record per CDR3 protein. The table has 1.4 million to 1.5 million distinct CDR3 sequences, roughly 40% seen once. Sequences were obtained from blood. These receptors all come from a young woman in good health. Both conserved end residues are part of each CDR3. D genes are given only for firm matches. Only part of the rows carry a size: once, few, many, or a class if the clone is expanded.

CDR3 protein | CDR3 DNA | D gene | J gene | V gene | clone size
CASSWLGDRDTQYF | TGTGCCAGCAGTTGGCTAGGGGACAGAGATACGCAGTATTTT | TRBD1 | TRBJ2-3 | TRBV12-3/TRBV12-4 | NA
CASSFSSIGTDTQYF | TGTGCCAGCAGTTTTTCCTCTATCGGGACAGATACGCAGTATTTT | NA | TRBJ2-3 | TRBV12-3/TRBV12-4 | NA
CASSEAEGYRPAFF | TGTGCCAGCAGTGAAGCGGAGGGGTACAGGCCCGCTTTCTTT | NA | TRBJ1-1 | TRBV2 | NA
CASTGTSGNNEQFF | TGTGCCAGCACTGGGACTAGCGGCAACAATGAGCAGTTCTTC | TRBD2 | TRBJ2-1 | TRBV2 | NA
CASSDTGSDTQYF | TGCGCCAGCAGCGATACAGGGTCTGATACGCAGTATTTT | NA | TRBJ2-3 | TRBV5-1 | few
CASSPLPGTSGNNEQFF | TGTGCCAGCAGTCCCCTACCGGGGACTAGCGGTAACAATGAGCAGTTCTTC | TRBD2 | TRBJ2-1 | TRBV12-3/TRBV12-4 | NA
CSAAPVGDTQYF | TGCAGCGCCGCGCCGGTCGGAGATACGCAGTATTTT | NA | TRBJ2-3 | TRBV29-1 | few
CASTRNPIAQETQYF | TGCGCCAGCACAAGGAACCCCATCGCGCAAGAGACCCAGTACTTC | NA | TRBJ2-5 | TRBV5-1 | few
CASSRSGLAGGHEQYF | TGTGCCAGCAGCCGCTCGGGACTAGCGGGAGGACACGAGCAGTACTTC | TRBD2 | TRBJ2-7 | TRBV7-2 | NA
CSVGGLSYNEQYF | TGCAGTGTGGGGGGACTCTCCTACAATGAGCAGTACTTC | NA | TRBJ2-7 | TRBV20-1 | NA
CSADEEGYTF | TGCAGTGCCGATGAAGAAGGCTACACCTTC | NA | TRBJ1-2 | TRBV20-1 | few
CASSFGAGVNEQFF | TGTGCCAGCAGTTTCGGAGCGGGAGTGAATGAGCAGTTCTTC | TRBD2 | TRBJ2-1 | TRBV11-2 | NA
CASRGYGSPLHF | TGTGCCAGCAGGGGCTACGGTTCACCCCTCCACTTT | NA | TRBJ1-6 | TRBV6-1 | NA
CASSRTSGTTYNEQFF | TGTGCCAGCAGTCGGACTAGCGGGACCACCTACAATGAGCAGTTCTTC | TRBD2 | TRBJ2-1 | TRBV12-3/TRBV12-4 | few
CSARVNRKNIQYF | TGCAGTGCTAGAGTGAACAGAAAAAACATTCAGTACTTC | NA | TRBJ2-4 | TRBV20-1 | NA
CASSLTVFAYGYTF | TGTGCCAGCAGTCTGACAGTATTTGCCTATGGCTACACCTTC | NA | TRBJ1-2 | TRBV12-3/TRBV12-4 | few
CASSYQGDRTSGEETQYF | TGTGCCAGCAGTTACCAGGGGGACCGGACTAGCGGGGAGGAGACCCAGTACTTC | TRBD2 | TRBJ2-5 | TRBV6-5 | NA
CASSLFRGREAQYF | TGTGCCAGCAGTTTGTTCCGGGGCCGGGAAGCCCAGTACTTC | NA | TRBJ2-5 | TRBV28 | NA
CASRSLGSQSYEQYF | TGTGCCAGCAGATCCCTTGGCTCCCAATCCTACGAGCAGTACTTC | NA | TRBJ2-7 | TRBV11-2 | NA
CASSPRGTSIHEQFF | TGTGCCAGCAGCCCGAGGGGGACTAGTATCCATGAGCAGTTCTTC | NA | TRBJ2-1 | TRBV12-1 | NA
CASSLRLAGSLTQYF | TGTGCCAGCAGTTTGCGACTAGCGGGAAGCCTGACCCAGTACTTC | TRBD2 | TRBJ2-5 | TRBV27 | once
CASSPRWTGKSDTQYF | TGTGCCAGCAGTCCTCGATGGACAGGGAAATCCGATACGCAGTATTTT | TRBD1 | TRBJ2-3 | TRBV6-2/TRBV6-3 | few
CASSIAGYEQYF | TGCGCCAGCAGCATAGCGGGCTACGAGCAGTACTTC | TRBD2 | TRBJ2-7 | TRBV5-1 | NA
CASTVLPQGYEQYF | TGTGCCAGCACTGTACTACCCCAGGGCTACGAGCAGTACTTC | NA | TRBJ2-7 | TRBV6-6 | NA
CSAPDRAAQPQHF | TGCAGTGCTCCTGACAGGGCGGCTCAGCCCCAGCATTTT | TRBD1 | TRBJ1-5 | TRBV20-1 | many
CAIREQNYEQYF | TGTGCCATCAGAGAACAGAACTACGAGCAGTACTTC | NA | TRBJ2-7 | TRBV10-3 | few
CASSGGTLQETQYF | TGTGCCAGCAGCGGCGGGACCCTGCAAGAGACCCAGTACTTC | NA | TRBJ2-5 | TRBV5-1 | NA